This TCR beta chain is from a study of regulatory T cells in long-lasting Graves disease. Many counts were recorded for this clonotype. Sequencing libraries for TCR beta were prepared with iRepertoire HTBI primers and Arm-PCR of CDR3 regions. TCRdb called the multiplex PCR reads again in MiXCR, with one record for every CDR3 protein. The sample carries about 620,000 distinct CDR3 sequences, 16% recorded once. Time point described: newly diagnosed GD, antithyroid drugs for less than 3 months. TCR sequences were obtained from RNA taken from PBMCs. The guidelines of the American Thyroid Association were the basis for diagnosing Graves' disease. Separately, the same data were catalogued under a study of T cells in Graves' hyperthyroidism and ophthalmopathy.

The clonotype originates from a woman aged 30 to 39 with Graves disease. The input for sequencing was peripheral blood mononuclear cells (PBMCs), taken at new diagnosis, from a patient treated with antithyroid drugs.

CDR3 sequence: CSARTGSYEQYF. CDR3 DNA sequence: TGCAGTGCTAGAACAGGGTCCTACGAGCAGTACTTC. The chain is built from TRBV20-1 and TRBJ2-7; TRBD1 is a possible D gene (6 bases). Germline CDR1 reads DFQATT; CDR2 reads SNEGSKA (reference sequence). CDR3 length: 12 amino acids. Deletions cut 2 bases from V and 1 base from J, with 6 bases between.